Listed below are T cell receptor beta chains from one sample, sequenced in a study of long-term antiretroviral therapy in people with HIV. Only in-frame clones appear in the TCRdb table, and some are missing; sequencing was by immunoSEQ multiplex PCR. The sample lists 15,000 to 20,000 clones, around 79% occurring once. The sequencing used unsorted PBMCs, collected at the start of antiretroviral therapy. These receptors were collected from a man aged 30 to 45 with HIV. Each CDR3 is given with its conserved first and last residue. A D gene is named only where the DNA matches it firmly. Clone size is stated in some rows and not others, as once, few, many or a class when expanded.

CDR3nt	CDR3aa	abundance	d_gene	v_gene	j_gene
TGTGCCAGCAGTTTATGGGACAGTCGTGGAGGGGTATACACTGAAGCTTTCTTT	CASSLWDSRGGVYTEAFF	.	.	TRBV28	TRBJ1-1
TGTGCCAGCAGTTCGGACAGGGTATCCTACGAGCAGTACTTC	CASSSDRVSYEQYF	.	TRBD1	TRBV27	TRBJ2-7
TGTGCCAGCAGTGAAAGAGGGGTCCTCGGGACTGAAGCTTTCTTT	CASSERGVLGTEAFF	.	.	TRBV6-1	TRBJ1-1
TGTGCCAGCAGCTTACCGGGACTAGTGTACGAGCAGTACTTC	CASSLPGLVYEQYF	.	TRBD2	TRBV11-2	TRBJ2-7
TGTGCCAGCAGCTTACCAGGGGGTTATGAAAAACTGTTTTTT	CASSLPGGYEKLFF	.	TRBD1	TRBV7-2	TRBJ1-4
TGTGCCAGCAGTTTAAACCCCCCCGATACGCAGTATTTT	CASSLNPPDTQYF	.	.	TRBV28	TRBJ2-3
TGTGCCAGTACCCCTTGGGGGGCTGATTTGGGAAGCAATCAGCCCCAGCATTTT	CASTPWGADLGSNQPQHF	.	.	TRBV19	TRBJ1-5
TGTGCCAGTAGTACCGTAACAGGGGTCGGCTATGGCTACACCTTC	CASSTVTGVGYGYTF	.	TRBD1	TRBV19	TRBJ1-2
TGTGCCAGCGTCAAAGGGCGGGACGAGGTCGATGAGCAGTTCTTC	CASVKGRDEVDEQFF	.	.	TRBV2	TRBJ2-1
TGTGCCAGCAGGCTTAGCGGGCCCCCGCAGGATACGCAGTATTTT	CASRLSGPPQDTQYF	.	TRBD2	TRBV28	TRBJ2-3
TGTGCCAGCAACCGGGGGGAGAGTTCGGGCGAGCAGTACTTC	CASNRGESSGEQYF	.	TRBD2	TRBV9	TRBJ2-7
TGTGCCAGCAGCTTAGGGGTCTCGAACACTGAAGCTTTCTTT	CASSLGVSNTEAFF	.	.	TRBV11-2	TRBJ1-1
TGTGCCAGCAGCTTGGACTCAAACACTGAAGCTTTCTTT	CASSLDSNTEAFF	once	.	TRBV5-4	TRBJ1-1
TGCGCCAGCAGCTTGGCCTCGGGGCCCGGGGCCCAGTACTTC	CASSLASGPGAQYF	.	.	TRBV5-1	TRBJ2-5
TGTGCCAGCAGTACTACCCACCAAGGCTACACCTTC	CASSTTHQGYTF	.	.	TRBV2	TRBJ1-2
TGTGCCAGCAGTTCCTTAGCGGGCGTAGCCAAAAACATTCAGTACTTC	CASSSLAGVAKNIQYF	once	TRBD2	TRBV6-5	TRBJ2-4
TGTGCCAGAAGCTTGGTACAGGCCCAGAACACTGAAGCTTTCTTT	CARSLVQAQNTEAFF	once	.	TRBV5-3	TRBJ1-1
TGCGCCAGCAGTCCGGACGGGACTTCCACAGATACGCAGTATTTT	CASSPDGTSTDTQYF	once	.	TRBV5-1	TRBJ2-3
TGTGCCAGCAGTCCTTTTGGCGGGAAATATGGCTACACCTTC	CASSPFGGKYGYTF	few	.	TRBV25-1	TRBJ1-2
TGTGCCAGCAGTCCCACGGGGGCGAACACTGAAGCTTTCTTT	CASSPTGANTEAFF	.	.	TRBV6-6	TRBJ1-1
TGTGCCAGCAGTCGTCGGGACAGATTTAACTATGGCTACACCTTC	CASSRRDRFNYGYTF	.	TRBD1	TRBV28	TRBJ1-2
TGTGCCAGCAGTTTGGGGGTTCCCGGGGAGCTGTTTTTT	CASSLGVPGELFF	.	.	TRBV28	TRBJ2-2
TGTGCCAGCAGCTTTACAGCGGGGGGCACAGATACGCAGTATTTT	CASSFTAGGTDTQYF	.	TRBD2	TRBV7-3	TRBJ2-3
TGTGCCAGCACGGTGGATCTGATCACTGAAGCTTTCTTT	CASTVDLITEAFF	.	.	TRBV7-2	TRBJ1-1
TGTGCCACCAGCAGAGAACAACAGGTTAGCTATGGCTACACCTTC	CATSREQQVSYGYTF	.	.	TRBV15	TRBJ1-2
TGTGCCAGCAGCGAACAGGGGGCTCGGGTCGGGGAGCTGTTTTTT	CASSEQGARVGELFF	.	TRBD1	TRBV2	TRBJ2-2
TGTGCCAGCAGTCCATTCCGGGAGGGTGCCGGGGAGCTGTTTTTT	CASSPFREGAGELFF	few	TRBD2	TRBV6-5	TRBJ2-2
TGTGCCAGCAGTGGAAGAGGGAAGAGCGACCAAGAGACCCAGTACTTC	CASSGRGKSDQETQYF	.	.	TRBV7-6	TRBJ2-5